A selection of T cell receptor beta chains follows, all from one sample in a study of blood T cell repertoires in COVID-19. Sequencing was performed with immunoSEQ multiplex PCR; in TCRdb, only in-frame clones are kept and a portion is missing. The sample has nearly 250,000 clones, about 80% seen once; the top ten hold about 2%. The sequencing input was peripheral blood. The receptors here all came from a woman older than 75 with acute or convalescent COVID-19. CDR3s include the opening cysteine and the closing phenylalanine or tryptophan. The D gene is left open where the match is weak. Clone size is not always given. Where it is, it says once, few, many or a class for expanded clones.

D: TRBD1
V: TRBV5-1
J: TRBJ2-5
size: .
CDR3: CASSHGQGYQETQYF
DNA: TGCGCCAGCAGCCACGGACAGGGGTATCAAGAGACCCAGTACTTC

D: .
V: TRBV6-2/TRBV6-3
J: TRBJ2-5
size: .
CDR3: CASSYNREETQYF
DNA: TGTGCCAGCAGTTACAACAGGGAAGAGACCCAGTACTTC

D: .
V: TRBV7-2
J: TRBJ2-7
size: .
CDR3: CASSLMRDAFYEQYF
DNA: TGTGCCAGCAGCTTAATGCGGGATGCTTTCTACGAGCAGTACTTC

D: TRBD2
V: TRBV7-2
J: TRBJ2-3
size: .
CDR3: CASSLDRLAGGDTQYF
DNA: TGTGCCAGCAGCTTAGATAGGCTAGCGGGCGGAGATACGCAGTATTTT

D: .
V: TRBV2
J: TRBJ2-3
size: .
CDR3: CASRVTAGMSTDTQYF
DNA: TGTGCCAGCAGAGTTACCGCGGGTATGAGCACAGATACGCAGTATTTT

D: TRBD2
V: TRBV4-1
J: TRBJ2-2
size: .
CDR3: CASSQDPSGSLDGELFF
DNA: TGCGCCAGCAGCCAAGATCCCAGCGGGAGTTTGGACGGGGAGCTGTTTTTT

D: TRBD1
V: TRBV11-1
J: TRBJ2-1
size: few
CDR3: CASSSGQGGYNEQFF
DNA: TGTGCCAGCAGCTCAGGACAGGGGGGCTACAATGAGCAGTTCTTC

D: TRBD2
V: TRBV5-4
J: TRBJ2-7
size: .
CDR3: CASSPGLAGISYEQYF
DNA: TGTGCCAGCAGCCCGGGACTAGCGGGAATCTCCTACGAGCAGTACTTC

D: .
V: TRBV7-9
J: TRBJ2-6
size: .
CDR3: CASSLGAISGANVLTF
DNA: TGTGCCAGCAGCTTAGGGGCCATCTCTGGGGCCAACGTCCTGACTTTC

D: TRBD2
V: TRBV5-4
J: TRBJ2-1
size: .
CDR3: CASSLRTSGLNEQFF
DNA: TGTGCCAGCAGCCTTCGGACTAGCGGCTTGAATGAGCAGTTCTTC

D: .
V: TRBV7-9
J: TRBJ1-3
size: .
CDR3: CASSFGAGNTIYF
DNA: TGTGCCAGCAGCTTTGGAGCTGGAAACACCATATATTTT

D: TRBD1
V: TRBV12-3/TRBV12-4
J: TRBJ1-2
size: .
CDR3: CASSRGQGGGYTF
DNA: TGTGCCAGCAGCAGGGGACAGGGAGGTGGCTACACCTTC

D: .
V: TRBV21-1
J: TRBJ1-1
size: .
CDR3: CARPDRGYEAFF
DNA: TGTGCCAGACCCGACAGGGGCTATGAAGCTTTCTTT

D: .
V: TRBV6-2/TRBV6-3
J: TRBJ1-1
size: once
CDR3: CASSYFGRGAEAFF
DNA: TGTGCCAGCAGTTACTTTGGCAGGGGAGCTGAAGCTTTCTTT

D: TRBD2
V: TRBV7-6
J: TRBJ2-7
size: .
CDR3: CASSRGGYEQYF
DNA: TGTGCCAGCAGTCGGGGGGGATACGAGCAGTACTTC

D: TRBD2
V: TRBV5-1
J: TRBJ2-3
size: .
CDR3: CASSLLAGGTSTDTQYF
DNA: TGCGCCAGCAGCTTGTTAGCGGGAGGGACTAGCACAGATACGCAGTATTTT

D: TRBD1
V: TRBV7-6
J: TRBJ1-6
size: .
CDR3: CASSSNPTGNSPLHF
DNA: TGTGCCAGCAGCTCGAATCCGACAGGGAATTCACCCCTCCACTTT

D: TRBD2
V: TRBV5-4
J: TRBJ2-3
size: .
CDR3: CASSITSGGDTQYF
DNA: TGTGCCAGCAGCATAACTAGCGGGGGAGATACGCAGTATTTT

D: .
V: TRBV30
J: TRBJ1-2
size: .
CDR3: CAWSVPPPGPSNYGYTF
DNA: TGTGCCTGGAGTGTACCCCCACCAGGGCCCTCTAACTATGGCTACACCTTC

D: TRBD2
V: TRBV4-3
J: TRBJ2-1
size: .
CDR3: CASSHIAGGGSNEQFF
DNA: TGCGCCAGCAGCCACATAGCGGGAGGCGGATCCAATGAGCAGTTCTTC

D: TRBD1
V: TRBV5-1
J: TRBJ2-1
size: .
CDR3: CASSRGTEPYNEQFF
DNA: TGCGCCAGCAGCCGTGGGACAGAGCCCTACAATGAGCAGTTCTTC

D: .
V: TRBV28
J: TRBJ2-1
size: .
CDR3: CASSKGAATYNEQFF
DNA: TGTGCCAGCAGTAAGGGAGCGGCCACCTACAATGAGCAGTTCTTC

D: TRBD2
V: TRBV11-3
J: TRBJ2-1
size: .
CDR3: CASSLDLSGGSSYNEQFF
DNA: TGTGCCAGCAGCTTAGATCTAAGCGGGGGGAGCTCCTACAATGAGCAGTTCTTC

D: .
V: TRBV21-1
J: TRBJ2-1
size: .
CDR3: CATLSRLAENNEQFF
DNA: TGTGCCACCCTATCAAGACTAGCGGAGAACAATGAGCAGTTCTTC